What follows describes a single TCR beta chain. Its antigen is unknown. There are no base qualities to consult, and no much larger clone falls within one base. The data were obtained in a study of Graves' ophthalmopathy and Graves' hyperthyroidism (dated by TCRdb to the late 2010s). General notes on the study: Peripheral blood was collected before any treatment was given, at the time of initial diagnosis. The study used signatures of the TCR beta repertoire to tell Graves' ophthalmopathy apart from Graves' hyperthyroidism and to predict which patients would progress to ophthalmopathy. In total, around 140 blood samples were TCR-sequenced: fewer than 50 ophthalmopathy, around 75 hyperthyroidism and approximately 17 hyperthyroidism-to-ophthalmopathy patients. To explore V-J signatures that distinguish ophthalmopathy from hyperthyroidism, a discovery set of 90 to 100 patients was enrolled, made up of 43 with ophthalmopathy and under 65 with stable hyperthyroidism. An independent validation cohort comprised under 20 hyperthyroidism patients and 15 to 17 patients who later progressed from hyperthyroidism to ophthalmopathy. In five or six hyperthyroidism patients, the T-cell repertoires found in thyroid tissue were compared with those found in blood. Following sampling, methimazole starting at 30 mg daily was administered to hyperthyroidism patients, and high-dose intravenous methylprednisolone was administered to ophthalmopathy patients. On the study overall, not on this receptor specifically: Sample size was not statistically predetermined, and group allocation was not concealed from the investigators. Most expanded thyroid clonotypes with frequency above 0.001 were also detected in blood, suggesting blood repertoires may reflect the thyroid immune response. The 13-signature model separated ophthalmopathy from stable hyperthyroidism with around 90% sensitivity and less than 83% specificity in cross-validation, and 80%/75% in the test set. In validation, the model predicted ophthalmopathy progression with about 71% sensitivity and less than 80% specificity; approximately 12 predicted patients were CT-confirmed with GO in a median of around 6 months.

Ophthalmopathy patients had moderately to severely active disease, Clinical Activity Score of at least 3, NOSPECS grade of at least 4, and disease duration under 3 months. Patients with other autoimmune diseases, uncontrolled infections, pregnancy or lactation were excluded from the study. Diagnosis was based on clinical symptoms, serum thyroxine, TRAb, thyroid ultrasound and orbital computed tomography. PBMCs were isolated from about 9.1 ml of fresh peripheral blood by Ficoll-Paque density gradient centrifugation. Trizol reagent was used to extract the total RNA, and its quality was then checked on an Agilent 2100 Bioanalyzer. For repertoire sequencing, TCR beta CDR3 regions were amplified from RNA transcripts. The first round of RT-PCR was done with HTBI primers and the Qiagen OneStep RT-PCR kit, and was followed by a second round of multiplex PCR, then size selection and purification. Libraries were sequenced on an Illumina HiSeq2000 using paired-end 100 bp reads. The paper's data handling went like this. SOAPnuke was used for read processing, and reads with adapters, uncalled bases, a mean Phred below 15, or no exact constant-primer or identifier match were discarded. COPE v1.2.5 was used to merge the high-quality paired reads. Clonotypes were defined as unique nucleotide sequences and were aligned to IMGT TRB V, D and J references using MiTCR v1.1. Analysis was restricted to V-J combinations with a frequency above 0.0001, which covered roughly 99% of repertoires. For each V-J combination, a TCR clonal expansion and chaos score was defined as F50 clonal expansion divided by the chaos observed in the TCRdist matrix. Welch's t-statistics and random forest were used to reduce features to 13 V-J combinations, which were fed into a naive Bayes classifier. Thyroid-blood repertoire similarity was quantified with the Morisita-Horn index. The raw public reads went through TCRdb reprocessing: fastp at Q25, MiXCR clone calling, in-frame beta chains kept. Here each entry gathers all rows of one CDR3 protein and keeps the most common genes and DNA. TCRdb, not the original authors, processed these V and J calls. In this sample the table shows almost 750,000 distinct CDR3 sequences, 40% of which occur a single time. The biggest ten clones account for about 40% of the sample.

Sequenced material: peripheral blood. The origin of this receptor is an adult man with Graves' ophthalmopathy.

The CDR3 protein: CASSQVGEWAQETQYF. The nucleotides are TGTGCCAGCAGCCAAGTTGGGGAGTGGGCCCAAGAGACCCAGTACTTC. The chain uses TRBV14 and TRBJ2-5; the best D guess is TRBD2, with 5 bases matching. From the cysteine through the phenylalanine, the CDR3 covers 16 amino acids. Only the CDR3 DNA stays, 48 bases, in frame from base 1. Deletion took 1 base off V and 1 base off J, with a span of 13 bases between the germline ends. Per the germline V gene, SGHDN is the CDR1 and FVKESK is the CDR2.